The 19 T cell receptor beta chains below come from one sample, sequenced in a study of CD4+ T cells in melanoma. Some clones are missing from TCRdb's copy, which holds only in-frame ones; the method was immunoSEQ multiplex PCR. The sample contains 9,500 to 12,000 clones, 65% to 70% of which appear only once. Source material: cells from a culture (not recorded whether cultured in vitro). These TCRs come from a human donor with melanoma.

The chain combines TRBV5-4 with TRBJ2-1, with TRBD1 as a possible D gene (5 bases). The germline CDR1 and CDR2 sequences are SGHNT and YYREEE (reference sequence). The CDR3 is 15 residues long. V was cut by 2 bases and J by 1 base, with 10 bases left in between. CDR3: CASSFRVYSYNEQFF. CDR3 nucleotide sequence: TGTGCCAGCAGCTTCAGGGTCTATTCCTACAATGAGCAGTTCTTC.

V is TRBV7-9 and J is TRBJ1-1; TRBD1 is a possible D gene (6 bases). CDR3 length: 16 amino acids. V shed 3 bases and J shed 2 bases, with 16 bases lying between them. CDR1 and CDR2 (germline): SEHNR, FQNEAQ (reference sequence). This chain's CDR3 is CASSFPKWTVNTEAFF. The CDR3 DNA is TGTGCCAGCAGCTTCCCGAAATGGACAGTCAACACTGAAGCTTTCTTT.

This chain connects TRBV9 to TRBJ1-3; D gene ambiguous. CDR1 and CDR2 from the germline V gene are SGDLS and YYNGEE. V gave up 3 bases and J gave up 0 bases, with 7 bases separating them. The CDR3 has 14 amino acids. CDR3 in DNA: TGTGCCAGCAGCGCAGCCGACTCTGGAAACACCATATATTTT. Its protein is CASSAADSGNTIYF.

V and J are TRBV7-8 and TRBJ1-2; no definite D call. The CDR3 loop spans 15 amino acids. CDR1 is SGHVS and CDR2 is FQNEAQ in the germline V gene. The ends were cut back, 6 bases at V and 2 bases at J, with 16 bases in the middle. Written as DNA, the CDR3 is TGTGCCAGCAGTTACGGTGGCAGTAAAAACTATGGCTACACCTTC. Its translation is CASSYGGSKNYGYTF.

V is TRBV5-1 and J is TRBJ2-5; weak D call: TRBD2 (6 bases). V lost 0 bases to trimming and J lost 9 bases, with 18 bases between them. Germline CDR1 reads SGHRS; CDR2 reads YFSETQ. CDR3 length equals 15 residues. In nucleotides, the CDR3 is TGCGCCAGCAGCTTGGACAGCTCGGGGACTTGGGCCCAGTACTTC. It is translated as CASSLDSSGTWAQYF.

This chain joins TRBV5-1 and TRBJ1-2, with D uncertain. Germline CDR1 SGHRS, CDR2 YFSETQ. V lost 5 bases and J lost 3, with 14 bases in between. This CDR3 has 14 residues. CDR3 DNA: TGCGCCAGCAGGGAAAGTACCTCTGACTATGGCTACACCTTC. Translation gives CASRESTSDYGYTF. The variable domain in full, with the rest retrieved from reference TRBV5-1 and TRBJ1-2, is KAGVTQTPRYLIKTRGQQVTLSCSPISGHRSVSWYQQTPGQGLQFLFEYFSETQRNKGNFPGRFSGRQFSNSRSEMNVSTLELGDSALYLCASRESTSDYGYTFGSGTRLTVV.

This clone has a handful of counts. The chain carries TRBV4-1 and TRBJ1-2; D ambiguous. The V gene lost 0 bases and the J gene lost 0 bases, with 8 bases spanning the gap. Germline V CDR1 and CDR2: MGHRA, YSYEKL. The CDR3 has 15 residues. The CDR3 DNA is TGCGCCAGCAGCCAAGACCCCTGGGCTAACTATGGCTACACCTTC. The encoded protein is CASSQDPWANYGYTF.

The chain has TRBV5-1 and TRBJ1-4; TRBD1 matches 7 bases. Germline values: CDR1 SGHRS, CDR2 YFSETQ. V was clipped by 2 bases and J by 1 base; unmatched bases: 2. The CDR3 covers 15 residues. CDR3 DNA sequence: TGCGCCAGCAGCTTAACAGGGGTAACTAATGAAAAACTGTTTTTT. This gives the protein CASSLTGVTNEKLFF.

The chain has TRBV4-1 and TRBJ1-6, with D maybe TRBD1 (6 bases). CDR1 MGHRA and CDR2 YSYEKL come from the germline V gene. Trimming removed 1 base from V and 6 bases from J, with 7 bases in between. This CDR3 is built from 14 residues. For the CDR3, the DNA is TGCGCCAGCAGCCAAGGGACAGTTAATTCACCCCTCCACTTT. Translation gives CASSQGTVNSPLHF.

This chain connects TRBV19 to TRBJ1-4; 9 nucleotides align to TRBD1. Trimming took 6 bases from V and 7 from J; bases not matched to a gene: 9. The germline V gene encodes CDR1 LNHDA and CDR2 SQIVND (reference sequence). The CDR3 totals 15 residues. CDR3 in amino acids: CASRGTGRSGEKLFF. The CDR3 region has the DNA TGTGCCAGTAGAGGGACAGGGAGGTCGGGTGAAAAACTGTTTTTT. The whole variable domain, filled in from reference TRBV19 and TRBJ1-4, reads DGGITQSPKYLFRKEGQNVTLSCEQNLNHDAMYWYRQDPGQGLRLIYYSQIVNDFQKGDIAEGYSVSREKKESFPLTVTSAQKNPTAFYLCASRGTGRSGEKLFFGSGTQLSVL.

This sequence joins TRBV4-1 and TRBJ2-3; 9 bases are a match to TRBD1. After removal of 0 bases from V and 4 bases from J, the junction contained 17 bases not matched to a gene. Germline CDR1 is MGHRA and CDR2 is YSYEKL. The CDR3 totals 20 residues. The CDR3 is CASSQDSGDRVRWYSDTQYF. In DNA form, the CDR3 reads TGCGCCAGCAGCCAAGATTCGGGGGACAGGGTTAGATGGTATTCAGATACGCAGTATTTT.

This chain links TRBV29-1 with TRBJ1-2; D call uncertain. This CDR3 comprises 13 residues. Germline CDR1 SQVTM, CDR2 ANQGSEA. Trimming removed 6 bases from V and 2 bases from J, with 13 bases in between. CDR3 bases: TGCAGCGTCTTGAAGGGCCAGAACTATGGCTACACCTTC. This encodes CSVLKGQNYGYTF. The complete variable domain, with remaining parts taken from reference TRBV29-1 and TRBJ1-2, reads SAVISQKPSRDICQRGTSLTIQCQVDSQVTMMFWYRQQPGQSLTLIATANQGSEATYESGFVIDKFPISRPNLTFSTLTVSNMSPEDSSIYLCSVLKGQNYGYTFGSGTRLTVV.

Notes on this clone: Other DNA sequences from this sample encode an identical CDR3 as well. This chain links TRBV7-3 with TRBJ1-1; possibly TRBD1 for D (6 bases). Germline CDR1 and CDR2: SGHTA and FQGTGA. V was shortened by 0 bases and J by 1 base, with 6 bases between the two germline ends. The CDR3 loop spans 14 amino acids. The CDR3 DNA follows: TGTGCCAGCAGCTTAACAGGGGGGAACACTGAAGCTTTCTTT. This codes for CASSLTGGNTEAFF.

The rearrangement links TRBV29-1 to TRBJ1-4; D not certain. Germline V CDR1 and CDR2: SQVTM, ANQGSEA. V was shortened by 4 bases and J by 7 bases, with 4 bases between the two germline ends. This CDR3 contains 10 residues. The CDR3 DNA reads as TGCAGCGTTGGGGCTGAAAAACTGTTTTTT. It translates to CSVGAEKLFF. Supplemented by reference TRBV29-1 and TRBJ1-4, the full variable domain reads SAVISQKPSRDICQRGTSLTIQCQVDSQVTMMFWYRQQPGQSLTLIATANQGSEATYESGFVIDKFPISRPNLTFSTLTVSNMSPEDSSIYLCSVGAEKLFFGSGTQLSVL.

V usage is TRBV10-3 and J usage is TRBJ2-2; D may correspond to TRBD1 or TRBD2 (5 bases each). Trimming pared 3 bases from V and 4 bases from J, leaving 6 bases between. CDR3 size: 13 residues. Germline V gene lookup returns CDR1 ENHRY and CDR2 SYGVKD. CDR3 in amino acids: CAISDGATGELFF. The CDR3 region has the DNA TGTGCCATCAGTGACGGGGCCACCGGGGAGCTGTTTTTT.

This clone was counted only a few times. The chain combines TRBV7-9 with TRBJ2-7, with 9 bases that match TRBD1. Unmatched junction bases numbered 6, after V lost 7 bases and J lost 5 bases. From germline, CDR1 is SEHNR and CDR2 FQNEAQ (reference sequence). The CDR3 sequence is 13 residues long. CDR3: CASIPTGGHEQYF. In nucleotides, the CDR3 is TGTGCCAGCATCCCGACAGGGGGACACGAGCAGTACTTC.

The chain joins TRBV7-6 to TRBJ1-6; D possibly corresponds to TRBD1 (5 bases). Germline V CDR1 and CDR2: SGHVS, FNYEAQ. The CDR3 consists of 15 residues. The V gene lost 1 base and the J gene lost 10 bases, with 14 bases spanning the gap. CDR3 residues: CASSLDPGGRSPLHF. CDR3 nucleotide sequence: TGTGCCAGCAGCTTAGATCCGGGGGGAAGATCACCCCTCCACTTT.

DNA of the CDR3: TGCGCCAGCAGCCAAGCTAGCGGGGGAGCTTACGAGCAGTACTTC. Translating it yields CASSQASGGAYEQYF. The V and J genes are TRBV4-1 and TRBJ2-7, with TRBD2 identical over 10 bases. Germline V gene lookup returns CDR1 MGHRA and CDR2 YSYEKL. After removal of 1 base from V and 4 bases from J, the junction contained 4 bases not matched to a gene. The CDR3 is made up of 15 amino acids.

J is TRBJ1-2 and V is TRBV7-2; D may be TRBD1 (5 bases). The length of the CDR3 is 15 residues. From germline, CDR1 is SGHTA and CDR2 FQGNSA. Trimming shortened V by 1 base and J by 8 bases, and 17 bases separated the two germline ends. The CDR3 sequence: CASSLDIMGRGGYTF. CDR3 nucleotides: TGTGCCAGCAGCTTAGATATCATGGGACGAGGGGGCTACACCTTC.